This T cell receptor beta chain was identified during a study of blood T cell repertoires in COVID-19. This clone has just a few counts. Method: immunoSEQ multiplex PCR; TCRdb's copy keeps in-frame clones and lacks some. This sample has about 200,000 clones, with roughly 86% found just once. The sample comprised peripheral blood. The sequence came from a woman aged 40-49 years with acute or convalescent COVID-19.

CDR3 amino acids: CASSLVGVPETQYF. CDR3 DNA sequence: TGTGCCAGCAGTTTGGTCGGGGTTCCAGAGACCCAGTACTTC. This chain joins TRBV28 and TRBJ2-5, with D perhaps TRBD2 (5 bases). Germline V gene data show CDR1 as MDHEN and CDR2 as SYDVKM. Trimming left V 3 bases short and J 4 bases short, with 12 bases between. The CDR3 sequence is 14 residues long.